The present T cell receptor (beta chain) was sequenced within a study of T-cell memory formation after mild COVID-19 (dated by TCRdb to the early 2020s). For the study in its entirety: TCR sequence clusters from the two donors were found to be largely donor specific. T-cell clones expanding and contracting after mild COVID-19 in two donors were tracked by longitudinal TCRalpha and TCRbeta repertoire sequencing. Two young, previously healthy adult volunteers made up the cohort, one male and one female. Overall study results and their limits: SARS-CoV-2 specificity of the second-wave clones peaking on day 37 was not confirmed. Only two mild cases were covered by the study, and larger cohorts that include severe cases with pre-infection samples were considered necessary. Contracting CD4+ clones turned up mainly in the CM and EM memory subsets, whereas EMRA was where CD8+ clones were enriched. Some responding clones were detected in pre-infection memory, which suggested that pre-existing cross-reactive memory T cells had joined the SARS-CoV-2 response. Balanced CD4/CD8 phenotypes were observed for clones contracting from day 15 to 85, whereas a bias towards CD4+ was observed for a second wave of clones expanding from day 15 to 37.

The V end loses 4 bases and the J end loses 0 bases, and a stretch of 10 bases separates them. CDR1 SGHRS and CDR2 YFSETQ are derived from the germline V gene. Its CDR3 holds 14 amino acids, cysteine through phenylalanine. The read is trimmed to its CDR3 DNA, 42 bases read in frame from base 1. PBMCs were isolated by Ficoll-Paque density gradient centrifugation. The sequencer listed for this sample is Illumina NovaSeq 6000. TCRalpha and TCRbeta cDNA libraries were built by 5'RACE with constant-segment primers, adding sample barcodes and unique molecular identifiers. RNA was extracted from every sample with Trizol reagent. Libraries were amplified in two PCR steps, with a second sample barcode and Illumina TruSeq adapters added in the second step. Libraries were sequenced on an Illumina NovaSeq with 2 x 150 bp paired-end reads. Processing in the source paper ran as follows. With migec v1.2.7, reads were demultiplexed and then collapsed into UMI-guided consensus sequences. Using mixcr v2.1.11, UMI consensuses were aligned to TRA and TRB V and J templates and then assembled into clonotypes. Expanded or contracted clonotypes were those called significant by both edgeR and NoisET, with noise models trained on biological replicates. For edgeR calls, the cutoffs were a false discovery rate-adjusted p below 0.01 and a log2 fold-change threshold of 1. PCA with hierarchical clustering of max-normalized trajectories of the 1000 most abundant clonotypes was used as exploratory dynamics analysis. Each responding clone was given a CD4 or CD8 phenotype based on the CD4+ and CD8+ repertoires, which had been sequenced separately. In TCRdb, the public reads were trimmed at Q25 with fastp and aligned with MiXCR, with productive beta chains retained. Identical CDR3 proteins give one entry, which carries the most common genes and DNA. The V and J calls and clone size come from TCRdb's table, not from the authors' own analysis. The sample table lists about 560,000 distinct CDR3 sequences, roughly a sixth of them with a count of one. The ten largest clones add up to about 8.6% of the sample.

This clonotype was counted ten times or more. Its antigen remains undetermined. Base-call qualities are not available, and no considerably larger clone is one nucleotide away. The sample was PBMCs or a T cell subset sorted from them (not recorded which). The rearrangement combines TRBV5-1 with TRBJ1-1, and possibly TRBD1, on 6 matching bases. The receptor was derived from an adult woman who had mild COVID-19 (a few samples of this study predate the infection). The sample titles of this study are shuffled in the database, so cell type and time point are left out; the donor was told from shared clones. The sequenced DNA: TGCGCCAGCAGCCAACAGGGCTTGAACACTGAAGCTTTCTTT. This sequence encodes CASSQQGLNTEAFF.